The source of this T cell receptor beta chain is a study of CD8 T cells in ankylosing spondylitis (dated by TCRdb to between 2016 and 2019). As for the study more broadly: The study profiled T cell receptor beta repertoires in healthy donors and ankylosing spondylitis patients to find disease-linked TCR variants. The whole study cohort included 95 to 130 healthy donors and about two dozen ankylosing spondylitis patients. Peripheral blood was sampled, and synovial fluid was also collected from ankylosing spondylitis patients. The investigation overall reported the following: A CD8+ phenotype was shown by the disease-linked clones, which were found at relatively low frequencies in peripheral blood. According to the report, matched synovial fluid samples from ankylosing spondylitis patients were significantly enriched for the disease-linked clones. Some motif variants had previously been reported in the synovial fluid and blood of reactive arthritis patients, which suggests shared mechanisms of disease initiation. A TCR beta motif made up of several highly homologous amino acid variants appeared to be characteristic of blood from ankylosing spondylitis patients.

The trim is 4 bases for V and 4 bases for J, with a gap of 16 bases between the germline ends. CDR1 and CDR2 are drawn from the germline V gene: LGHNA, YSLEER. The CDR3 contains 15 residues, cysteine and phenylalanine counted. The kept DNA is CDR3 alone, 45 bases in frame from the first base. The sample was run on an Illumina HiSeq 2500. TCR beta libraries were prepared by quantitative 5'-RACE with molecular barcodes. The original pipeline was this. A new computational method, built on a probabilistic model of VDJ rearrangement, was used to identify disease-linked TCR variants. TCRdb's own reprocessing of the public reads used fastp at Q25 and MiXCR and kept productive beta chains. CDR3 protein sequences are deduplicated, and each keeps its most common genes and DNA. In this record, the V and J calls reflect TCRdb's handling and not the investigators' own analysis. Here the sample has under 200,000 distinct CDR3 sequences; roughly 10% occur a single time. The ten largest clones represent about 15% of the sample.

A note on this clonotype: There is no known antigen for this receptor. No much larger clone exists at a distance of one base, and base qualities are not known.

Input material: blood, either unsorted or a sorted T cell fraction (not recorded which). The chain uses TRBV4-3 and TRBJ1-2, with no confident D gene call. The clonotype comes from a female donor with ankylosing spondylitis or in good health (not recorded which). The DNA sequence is TGCGCCAGCAGCCCCACGGGCGGGCAGATCTATGGCTACACCTTC. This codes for CASSPTGGQIYGYTF.